This passage covers 10 T cell receptor beta chains from one sample sequenced in a study of T-cell memory formation after mild COVID-19. From the 5' RACE reads, TCRdb called clonotypes with MiXCR, one entry per CDR3 protein. The sample contains more than 150,000 distinct CDR3 sequences, 15% to 20% of which appear only once. The sequenced sample was PBMCs or a T cell subset sorted from them (not recorded which). These receptors were collected from a man younger than 35 who had mild COVID-19 (a few samples of this study predate the infection). Cell type and time point are not known.

The V gene is TRBV19, the J gene TRBJ1-5, with D unclear. This CDR3 is built from 14 residues. V dropped 6 bases and J dropped 0 bases, with 9 bases sitting between them. The germline CDR1 and CDR2 sequences are LNHDA and SQIVND (reference sequence). In nucleotides, the CDR3 is TGTGCCAGTAGGGGAGGGAATAGCAATCAGCCCCAGCATTTT. Translating it yields CASRGGNSNQPQHF.

This clonotype appeared a single time. The chain carries TRBV7-2 and TRBJ1-6; no clear D. V lost 0 bases and J 10 bases, leaving 16 bases between the germline ends. The germline V gene encodes CDR1 SGHTA and CDR2 FQGNSA. The CDR3 totals 16 residues. The CDR3 bases are TGTGCCAGCAGCTTAGCCCAGCTGGTCGGCGGGTCACCCCTCCACTTT. It codes for CASSLAQLVGGSPLHF.

The chain uses TRBV29-1 and TRBJ2-5; perhaps TRBD1 as D (6 bases). The germline V and J ends were trimmed by 3 bases and 4 bases, with 9 bases remaining between them. Looked up from germline, CDR1 is SQVTM and CDR2 is ANQGSEA. The CDR3 totals 12 residues. The CDR3 spells CSVDRGSETQYF. The CDR3 nucleotides are TGCAGCGTTGATAGGGGGTCAGAGACCCAGTACTTC.

This clonotype was seen ten or more times. V is TRBV29-1 and J is TRBJ1-1, with D unresolved. The germline V gene encodes CDR1 SQVTM and CDR2 ANQGSEA. The CDR3 has 10 amino acids. For the CDR3, the DNA is TGCATGGTTACGAACACTGAAGCTTTCTTT. Its translation: CMVTNTEAFF.

This clonotype was seen more than once but under ten times. The CDR3 coding sequence is TGTGCCAGCAGTTGGGACAGGCGCACAGATACGCAGTATTTT. Translating it yields CASSWDRRTDTQYF. This chain joins TRBV12-3 or TRBV12-4 and TRBJ2-3; 8 positions match TRBD1. This CDR3 is 14 amino acids long. Trimming cost V 4 bases and J 1 base; bases outside gene matches: 1.

The J gene is TRBJ1-2, the V gene TRBV6-5, with unresolved D. The CDR3 has 14 amino acids. The V end lost 2 bases, the J end lost 2 bases, and 9 bases lay between the germline ends. CDR1 MNHEY and CDR2 SVGAGI come from the germline V gene. The CDR3 bases are TGTGCCAGCAGTTACGGAGCGGGGAACTATGGCTACACCTTC. Translation: CASSYGAGNYGYTF.

This rearrangement joins TRBV5-1 to TRBJ1-1; weak D call: TRBD1 (6 bases). Trimming pared 4 bases from V and 4 bases from J, leaving 14 bases between. The CDR3 is 14 amino acids. The V gene's germline CDR1 is SGHRS and CDR2 YFSETQ. The CDR3 sequence: CASSDGTWVTEAFF. CDR3 nucleotides: TGCGCCAGCAGCGATGGGACATGGGTCACTGAAGCTTTCTTT.

The V call is TRBV28, the J call TRBJ2-6, with 7 bases matching TRBD1. Germline trimming cut 6 bases from V and 0 bases from J; bases unmatched to any gene: 11. The CDR3 is 18 amino acids. CDR1 is MDHEN and CDR2 is SYDVKM in the germline V gene. This CDR3 reads CASRPDRVRFSGANVLTF. The CDR3 DNA reads as TGTGCCAGCAGACCTGACAGGGTCCGCTTCTCTGGGGCCAACGTCCTGACTTTC.

This clonotype showed up just a few times. This sequence joins TRBV5-4 and TRBJ2-1; D is unclear. V was trimmed by 0 bases and J by 10 bases, leaving 11 bases between them. Germline loops: CDR1 SGHNT, CDR2 YYREEE (reference sequence). This CDR3 has 13 residues. The CDR3 bases are TGTGCCAGCAGCTTGGTCGTCGGGTTAGAGCAGTTCTTC. This sequence encodes CASSLVVGLEQFF.

This clonotype was seen more than once but under ten times. This rearrangement joins TRBV7-2 to TRBJ2-4; the D is unclear. With 5 bases removed from V and 1 base from J, the gap between germline ends came to 15 bases. The CDR3 contains 16 residues. CDR1 and CDR2 (germline): SGHTA, FQGNSA. Here the CDR3 DNA reads TGTGCCAGCAGCCCGAACCTCGCGTCGGCCAAAAACATTCAGTACTTC. It translates to CASSPNLASAKNIQYF.